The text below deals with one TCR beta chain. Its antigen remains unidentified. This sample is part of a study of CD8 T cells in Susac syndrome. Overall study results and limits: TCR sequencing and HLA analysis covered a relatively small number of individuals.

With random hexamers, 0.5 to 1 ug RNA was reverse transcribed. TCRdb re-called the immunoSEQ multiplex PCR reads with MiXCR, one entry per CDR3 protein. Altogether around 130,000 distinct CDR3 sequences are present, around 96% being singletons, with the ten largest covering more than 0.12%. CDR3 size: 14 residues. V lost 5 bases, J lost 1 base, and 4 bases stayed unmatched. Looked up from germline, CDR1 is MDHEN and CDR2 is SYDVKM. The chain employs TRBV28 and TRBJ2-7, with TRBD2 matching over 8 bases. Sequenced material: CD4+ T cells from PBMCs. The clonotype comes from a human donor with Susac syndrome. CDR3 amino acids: CASSDTSGSYEQYF. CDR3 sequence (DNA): TGTGCCAGCAGTGATACTAGCGGATCCTACGAGCAGTACTTC.